The 9 T cell receptor beta chains given below trace back to one sample, sequenced in a study of spatial heterogeneity in lung cancer (dated by TCRdb to about 2019). Explained via the paper, the time point label denotes: sample taken at primary tumor resection. For TCR sequencing, whole RNA was extracted from tumor and nontumor lung tissue, or from cryopreserved PBMC samples, and no cell sorting was done. The library was built by means of 5' RACE. Sequenced on a NextSeq 500. TCRdb passed the public sequencing reads through fastp at Q25 and MiXCR, retaining productive beta sequences. Each entry is one CDR3 protein sequence, shown with its most common DNA and genes. The sample table holds about 80,000 distinct CDR3 sequences, of which approximately 20% were seen once. The ten top clones hold roughly 6.2% of the sample. The specimen was PBMCs, collected at surgery. These receptors came from a male donor with early-stage non-small cell lung cancer.

The chain uses TRBV7-6 and TRBJ2-2; perhaps TRBD2 as D (5 bases). Trimming pared 5 bases from V and 2 bases from J, leaving 15 bases between. The CDR3 is 16 residues long. Germline CDR1 is SGHVS and CDR2 is FNYEAQ. In DNA form, the CDR3 reads TGTGCCAGCAGCCCCGCGCCGCGGGCTAACACCGGGGAGCTGTTTTTT. As protein: CASSPAPRANTGELFF.

J is TRBJ1-5 and V is TRBV5-6; TRBD1 aligns across 8 bases. There are 16 residues in the CDR3. Germline-derived CDR1 and CDR2 are SGHDT and YYEEEE. After removal of 5 bases from V and 4 bases from J, the junction contained 11 bases not matched to a gene. Written as DNA, the CDR3 is TGTGCCAGCAGTATTGGGCCAGGGGGCGTGAATCAGCCCCAGCATTTT. Translation: CASSIGPGGVNQPQHF.

In the case of this clonotype: No conserved phenylalanine or tryptophan is present at the end of the CDR3, so a read error is the likely explanation. This rearrangement joins TRBV30 to TRBJ1-2; perhaps TRBD1 as D (5 bases). The CDR3 extends over 12 amino acids. Germline V gene lookup returns CDR1 GTSNPN and CDR2 SVGIG (reference sequence). Trimming stripped 5 bases from V and 4 bases from J, with 11 bases between. CDR3 sequence: CAWLPGSYGYTL. The CDR3 bases are TGTGCCTGGCTCCCAGGGTCCTATGGCTACACCTTA.

The rearrangement uses TRBV11-2 and TRBJ2-5; tentatively, D is TRBD1 or TRBD2 (5 bases each). Germline assignment: CDR1 SGHAT and CDR2 FQNNGV. V dropped 0 bases and J dropped 4 bases, with 12 bases sitting between them. This CDR3 spans 15 amino acids. The CDR3 DNA reads as TGTGCCAGCAGCTTAGATCTCGGGGACCGAGAGACCCAGTACTTC. Amino acids: CASSLDLGDRETQYF.

The chain's CDR3 is CASSLRDNEQFF. The CDR3, as DNA: TGTGCCAGCAGCTTAAGGGATAATGAGCAGTTCTTC. The chain recombines TRBV7-2 with TRBJ2-1; D ambiguous. The germline gives CDR1 SGHTA, CDR2 FQGNSA. V was pared by 2 bases and J by 7 bases, with 6 bases between. The CDR3 consists of 12 residues.

This clonotype was seen more than once but under ten times. This rearrangement joins TRBV20-1 to TRBJ1-5, with unresolved D. V dropped 5 bases and J dropped 5 bases, with 16 bases sitting between them. The germline V gene has CDR1 DFQATT and CDR2 SNEGSKA (reference sequence). The CDR3 runs 14 residues. The CDR3 region is CSAEGSSGYQPQHF. CDR3 coding DNA: TGCAGTGCTGAGGGTTCGTCGGGCTATCAGCCCCAGCATTTT.

The chain is built from TRBV4-3 and TRBJ2-7, with TRBD1 matching over 7 bases. Germline lookup yields CDR1 LGHNA and CDR2 YSLEER. This CDR3 is built from 16 residues. Trimming at V came to 5 bases and at J to 0 bases, leaving 10 bases not matched to a gene. The CDR3 spells CASSKKKTGTSYEQYF. DNA of the CDR3: TGCGCCAGCAGCAAAAAGAAGACAGGGACCTCCTACGAGCAGTACTTC.

The chain is built from TRBV29-1 and TRBJ2-7; 11 bases align to TRBD1. The CDR3 is 15 residues long. Germline-derived CDR1 and CDR2 are SQVTM and ANQGSEA. V dropped 6 bases and J dropped 2; count of bases not matched to a gene: 9. The DNA for the CDR3 is TGCAGCGTACCTGGACAGGGGGCAAATCCCTACGAGCAGTACTTC. Translating gives CSVPGQGANPYEQYF.

This clonotype was counted at least ten times. V gene TRBV18 combines with J gene TRBJ2-1; 14 bases map to TRBD2. Germline V gives CDR1 KGHSH, CDR2 LQKENI. V gave up 0 bases and J gave up 3 bases; unmatched junction bases: 7. The CDR3 contains 19 residues. The CDR3 sequence: CASSPPRTSGRTLYNEQFF. The CDR3 region has the DNA TGTGCCAGCTCACCACCGAGGACTAGCGGGAGGACCCTCTACAATGAGCAGTTCTTC.